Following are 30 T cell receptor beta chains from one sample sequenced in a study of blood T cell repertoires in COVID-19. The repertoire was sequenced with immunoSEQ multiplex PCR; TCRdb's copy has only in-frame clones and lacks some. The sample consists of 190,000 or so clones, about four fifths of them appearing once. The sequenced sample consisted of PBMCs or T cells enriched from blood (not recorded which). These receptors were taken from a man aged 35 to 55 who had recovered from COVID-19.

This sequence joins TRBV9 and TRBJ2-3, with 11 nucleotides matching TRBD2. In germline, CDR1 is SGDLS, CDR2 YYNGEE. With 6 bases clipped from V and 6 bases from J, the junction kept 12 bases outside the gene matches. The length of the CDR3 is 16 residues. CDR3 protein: CASTETSGSRLDTQYF. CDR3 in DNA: TGTGCCAGCACCGAAACTAGCGGGAGTCGGCTGGATACGCAGTATTTT. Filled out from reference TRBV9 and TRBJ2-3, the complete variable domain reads DSGVTQTPKHLITATGQRVTLRCSPRSGDLSVYWYQQSLDQGLQFLIQYYNGEERAKGNILERFSAQQFPDLHSELNLSSLELGDSALYFCASTETSGSRLDTQYFGPGTRLTVL.

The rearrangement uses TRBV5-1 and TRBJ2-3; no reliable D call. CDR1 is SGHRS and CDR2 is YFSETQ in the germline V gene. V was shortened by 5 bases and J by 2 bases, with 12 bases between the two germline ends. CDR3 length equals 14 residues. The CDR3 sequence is CASSLTDTTDTQYF. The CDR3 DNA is TGCGCCAGCAGTCTTACAGATACCACAGATACGCAGTATTTT.

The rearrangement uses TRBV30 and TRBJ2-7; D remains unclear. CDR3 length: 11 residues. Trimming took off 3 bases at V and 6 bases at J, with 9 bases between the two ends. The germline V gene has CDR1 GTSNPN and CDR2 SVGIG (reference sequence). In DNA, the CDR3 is TGTGCCTGGAGCGCTAGGTTCGAGCAGTACTTC. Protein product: CAWSARFEQYF.

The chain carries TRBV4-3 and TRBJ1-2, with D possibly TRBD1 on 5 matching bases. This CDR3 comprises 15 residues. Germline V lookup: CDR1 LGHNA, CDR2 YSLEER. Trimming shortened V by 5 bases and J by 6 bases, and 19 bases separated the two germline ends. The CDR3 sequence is CASSTLQGTIDGYTF. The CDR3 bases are TGCGCCAGCAGCACGCTGCAGGGAACAATAGATGGCTACACCTTC.

CDR3 region: CASSLFKGSETQYF. The CDR3 DNA reads TGTGCCAGCAGCTTGTTCAAGGGGTCGGAGACCCAGTACTTC. J is TRBJ2-5 and V is TRBV5-4, with a weak D call TRBD1 (5 bases). Germline values: CDR1 SGHNT, CDR2 YYREEE (reference sequence). The CDR3 is 14 residues long. V lost 1 base to trimming and J lost 5 bases, with 12 bases between them.

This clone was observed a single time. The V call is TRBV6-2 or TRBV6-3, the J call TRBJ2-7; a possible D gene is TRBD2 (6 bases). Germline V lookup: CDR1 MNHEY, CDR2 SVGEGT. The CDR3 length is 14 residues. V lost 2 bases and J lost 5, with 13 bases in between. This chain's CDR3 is CASSYTASADEQYF. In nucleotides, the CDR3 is TGTGCCAGCAGTTACACGGCTAGCGCCGACGAGCAGTACTTC.

The CDR3 DNA is TGTGCCAGCAGTCTTGGACAGAGCAATTCACCCCTCCACTTT. Protein sequence: CASSLGQSNSPLHF. The rearrangement uses TRBV6-5 and TRBJ1-6; possible D gene TRBD1, 6 bases. V lost 5 bases and J lost 7, with 12 bases in between. Germline CDR1 reads MNHEY; CDR2 reads SVGAGI. The CDR3 has 14 amino acids.

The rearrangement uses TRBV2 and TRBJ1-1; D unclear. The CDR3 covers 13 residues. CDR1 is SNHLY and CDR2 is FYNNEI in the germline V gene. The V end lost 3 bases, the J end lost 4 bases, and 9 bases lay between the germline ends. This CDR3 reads CASSEGVRTEAFF. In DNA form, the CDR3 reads TGTGCCAGCAGTGAGGGCGTCCGCACTGAAGCTTTCTTT.

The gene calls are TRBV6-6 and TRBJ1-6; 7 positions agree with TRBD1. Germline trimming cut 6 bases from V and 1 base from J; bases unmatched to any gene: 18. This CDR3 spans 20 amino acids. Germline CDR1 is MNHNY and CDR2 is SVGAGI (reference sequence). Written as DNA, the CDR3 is TGTGCCAGCAGCTACAAACCAACCGGACAGGTGTTTTCCTATAATTCACCCCTCCACTTT. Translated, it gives CASSYKPTGQVFSYNSPLHF.

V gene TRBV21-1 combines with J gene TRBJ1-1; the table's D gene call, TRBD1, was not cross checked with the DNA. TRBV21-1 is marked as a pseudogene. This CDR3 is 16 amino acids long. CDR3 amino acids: CASSTGQGEMNTEAFF. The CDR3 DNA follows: TGTGCCAGCAGCACAGGACAGGGAGAAATGAACACTGAAGCTTTCTTT.

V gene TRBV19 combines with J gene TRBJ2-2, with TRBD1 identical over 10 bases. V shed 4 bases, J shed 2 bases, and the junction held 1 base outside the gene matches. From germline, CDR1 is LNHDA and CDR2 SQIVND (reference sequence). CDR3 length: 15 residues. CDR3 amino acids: CASSKTGGNTGELFF. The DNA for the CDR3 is TGTGCCAGTAGTAAGACAGGGGGCAACACCGGGGAGCTGTTTTTT.

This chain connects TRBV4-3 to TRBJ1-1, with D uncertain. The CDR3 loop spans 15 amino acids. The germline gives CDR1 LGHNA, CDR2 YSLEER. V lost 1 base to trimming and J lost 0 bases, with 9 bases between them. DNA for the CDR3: TGCGCCAGCAGCCAAGGTTCCAGAATGAACACTGAAGCTTTCTTT. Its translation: CASSQGSRMNTEAFF.

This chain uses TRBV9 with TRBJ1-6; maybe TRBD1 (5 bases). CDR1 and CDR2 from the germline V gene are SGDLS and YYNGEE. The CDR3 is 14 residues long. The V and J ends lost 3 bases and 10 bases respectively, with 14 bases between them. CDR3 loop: CASSGLAGGSPLHF. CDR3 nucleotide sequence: TGTGCCAGCAGCGGCCTCGCCGGGGGGTCACCCCTCCACTTT.

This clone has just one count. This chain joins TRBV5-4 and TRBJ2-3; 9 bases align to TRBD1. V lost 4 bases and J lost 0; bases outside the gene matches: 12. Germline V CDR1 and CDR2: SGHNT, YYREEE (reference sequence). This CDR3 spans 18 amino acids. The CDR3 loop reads CASSPRPSTGGSTDTQYF. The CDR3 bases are TGTGCCAGCAGCCCCCGCCCGTCGACAGGGGGAAGCACAGATACGCAGTATTTT.

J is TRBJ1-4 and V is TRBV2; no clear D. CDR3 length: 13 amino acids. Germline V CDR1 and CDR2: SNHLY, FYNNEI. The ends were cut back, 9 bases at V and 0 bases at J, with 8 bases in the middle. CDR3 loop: CASDSATNEKLFF. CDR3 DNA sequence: TGTGCCAGTGATTCAGCAACTAATGAAAAACTGTTTTTT.

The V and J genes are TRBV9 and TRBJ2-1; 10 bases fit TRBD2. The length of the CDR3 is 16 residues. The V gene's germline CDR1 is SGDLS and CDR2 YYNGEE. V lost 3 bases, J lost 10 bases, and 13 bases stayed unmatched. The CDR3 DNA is TGTGCCAGCAGCGGCCATCCGGGGCTAGCGGGAGACGAGCAGTTCTTC. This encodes CASSGHPGLAGDEQFF.

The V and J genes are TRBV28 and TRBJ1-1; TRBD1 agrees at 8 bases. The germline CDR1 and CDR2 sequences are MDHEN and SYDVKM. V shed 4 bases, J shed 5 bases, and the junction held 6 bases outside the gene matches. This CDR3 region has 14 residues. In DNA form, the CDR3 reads TGTGCCAGCAGTTCCATAGGGACAGGTACTGAAGCTTTCTTT. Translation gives CASSSIGTGTEAFF.

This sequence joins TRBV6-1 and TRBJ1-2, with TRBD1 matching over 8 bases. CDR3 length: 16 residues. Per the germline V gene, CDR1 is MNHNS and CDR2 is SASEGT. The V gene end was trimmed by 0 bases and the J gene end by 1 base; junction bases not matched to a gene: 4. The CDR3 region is CASSEAHDRGNYGYTF. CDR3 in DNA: TGTGCCAGCAGTGAAGCCCATGACAGGGGTAACTATGGCTACACCTTC.

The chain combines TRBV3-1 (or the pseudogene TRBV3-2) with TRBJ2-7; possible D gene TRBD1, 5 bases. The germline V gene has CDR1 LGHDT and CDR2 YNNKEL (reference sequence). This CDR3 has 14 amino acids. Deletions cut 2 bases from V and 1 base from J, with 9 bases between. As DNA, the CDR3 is TGTGCCAGCAGCCAAAAACGACAGTCCTACGAGCAGTACTTC. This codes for CASSQKRQSYEQYF.

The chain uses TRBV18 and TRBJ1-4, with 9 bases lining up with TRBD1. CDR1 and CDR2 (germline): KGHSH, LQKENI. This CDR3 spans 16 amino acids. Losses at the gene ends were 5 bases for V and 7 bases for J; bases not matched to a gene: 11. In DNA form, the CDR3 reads TGTGCCAGCTCAACCTTTACAGGGGGCTATGGTGAAAAACTGTTTTTT. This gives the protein CASSTFTGGYGEKLFF. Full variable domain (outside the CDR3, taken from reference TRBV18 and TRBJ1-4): NAGVMQNPRHLVRRRGQEARLRCSPMKGHSHVYWYRQLPEEGLKFMVYLQKENIIDESGMPKERFSAEFPKEGPSILRIQQVVRGDSAAYFCASSTFTGGYGEKLFFGSGTQLSVL.

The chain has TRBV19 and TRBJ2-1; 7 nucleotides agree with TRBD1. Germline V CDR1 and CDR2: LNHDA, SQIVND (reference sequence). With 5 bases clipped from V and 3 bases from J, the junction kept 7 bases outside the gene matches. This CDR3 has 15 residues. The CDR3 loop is CASSPRGQHYNEQFF. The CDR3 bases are TGTGCCAGTAGTCCAAGGGGACAGCACTACAATGAGCAGTTCTTC.

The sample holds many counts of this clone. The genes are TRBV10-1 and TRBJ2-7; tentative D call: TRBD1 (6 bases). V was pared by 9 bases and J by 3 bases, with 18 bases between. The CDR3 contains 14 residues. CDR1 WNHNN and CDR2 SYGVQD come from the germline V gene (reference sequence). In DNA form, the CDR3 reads TGCGCCAGTACGAGGGACAACCCTCACTACGAGCAGTACTTC. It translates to CASTRDNPHYEQYF.

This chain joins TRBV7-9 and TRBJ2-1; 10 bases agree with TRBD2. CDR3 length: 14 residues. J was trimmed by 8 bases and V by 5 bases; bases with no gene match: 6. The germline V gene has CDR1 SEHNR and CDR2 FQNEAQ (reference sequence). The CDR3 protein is CASSPPSGSDEQFF. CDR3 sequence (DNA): TGTGCCAGCAGCCCCCCTAGCGGGAGTGATGAGCAGTTCTTC.

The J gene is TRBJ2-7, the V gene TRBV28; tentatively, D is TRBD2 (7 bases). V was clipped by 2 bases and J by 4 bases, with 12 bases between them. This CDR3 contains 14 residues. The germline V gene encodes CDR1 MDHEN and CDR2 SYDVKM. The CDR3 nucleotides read TGTGCCAGCAGTTTAGCGGGGGCTGCTTACGAGCAGTACTTC. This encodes CASSLAGAAYEQYF.

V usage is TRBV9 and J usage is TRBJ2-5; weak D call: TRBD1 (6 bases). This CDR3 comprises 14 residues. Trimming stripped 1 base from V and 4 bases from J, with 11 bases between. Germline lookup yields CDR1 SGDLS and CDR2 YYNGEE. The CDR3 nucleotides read TGTGCCAGCAGCGTACAGGGGAAGGGAGAGACCCAGTACTTC. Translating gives CASSVQGKGETQYF.

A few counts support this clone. CDR3: CASRVPGQGPNGYTF. The DNA for the CDR3 is TGTGCCAGCAGGGTTCCGGGACAGGGACCCAATGGCTACACCTTC. The chain recombines TRBV27 with TRBJ1-2; 9 positions match TRBD1. Germline lookup yields CDR1 MNHEY and CDR2 SMNVEV (reference sequence). With V trimmed by 6 bases and J by 6 bases, 11 bases remained unmatched. The CDR3 has 15 amino acids.

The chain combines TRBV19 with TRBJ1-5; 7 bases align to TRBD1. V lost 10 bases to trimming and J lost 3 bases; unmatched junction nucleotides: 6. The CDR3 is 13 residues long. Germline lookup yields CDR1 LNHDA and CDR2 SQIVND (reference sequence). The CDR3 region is CATTGAYNQPQHF. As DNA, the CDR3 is TGTGCCACTACAGGGGCCTACAATCAGCCCCAGCATTTT.

CDR3 nucleotide sequence: TGTGCCAGCAGTGAAATGGGTCAGGGTGGGACCGGGGAGCTGTTTTTT. Its translation: CASSEMGQGGTGELFF. This sequence joins TRBV25-1 and TRBJ2-2, with D possibly matching TRBD1 (5 bases). The germline V gene has CDR1 MGHDK and CDR2 SYGVNS. The V end was cut by 2 bases, the J end by 5 bases, with 15 bases between. The CDR3 totals 16 residues.

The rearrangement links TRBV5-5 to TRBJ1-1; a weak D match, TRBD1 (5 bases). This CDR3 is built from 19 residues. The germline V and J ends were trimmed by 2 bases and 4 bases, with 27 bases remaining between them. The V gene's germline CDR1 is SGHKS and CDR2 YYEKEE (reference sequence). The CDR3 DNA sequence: TGTGCCAGCAGCTTATCCCCCCCGTACAGACAGACGAGCATCACTGAAGCTTTCTTT. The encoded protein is CASSLSPPYRQTSITEAFF.

In nucleotides, the CDR3 is TGTGCCAGCAGCTTGGAGCGCGGCCGGTCGGTGGCCCAGTACTTC. Protein product: CASSLERGRSVAQYF. J is TRBJ2-5 and V is TRBV5-4; D call uncertain. Trimming removed 0 bases from V and 9 bases from J, with 18 bases in between. The germline V gene encodes CDR1 SGHNT and CDR2 YYREEE (reference sequence). The length of the CDR3 is 15 residues.